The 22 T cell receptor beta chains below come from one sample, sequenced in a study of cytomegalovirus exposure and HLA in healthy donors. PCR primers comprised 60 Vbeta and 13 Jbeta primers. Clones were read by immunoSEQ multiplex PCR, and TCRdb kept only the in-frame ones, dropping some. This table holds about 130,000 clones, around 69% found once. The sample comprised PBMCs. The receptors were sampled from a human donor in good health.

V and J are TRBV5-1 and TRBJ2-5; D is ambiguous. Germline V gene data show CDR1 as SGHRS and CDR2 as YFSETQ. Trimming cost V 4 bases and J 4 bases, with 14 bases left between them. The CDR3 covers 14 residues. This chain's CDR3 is CASSLAAPLETQYF. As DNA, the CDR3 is TGCGCCAGCAGCCTTGCCGCGCCTCTAGAGACCCAGTACTTC.

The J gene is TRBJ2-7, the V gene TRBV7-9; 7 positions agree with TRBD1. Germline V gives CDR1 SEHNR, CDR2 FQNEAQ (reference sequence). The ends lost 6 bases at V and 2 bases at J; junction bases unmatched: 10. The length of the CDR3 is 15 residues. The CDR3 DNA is TGTGCCAGCAGGGAGTATAGGGACAGCCCCTACGAGCAGTACTTC. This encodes CASREYRDSPYEQYF.

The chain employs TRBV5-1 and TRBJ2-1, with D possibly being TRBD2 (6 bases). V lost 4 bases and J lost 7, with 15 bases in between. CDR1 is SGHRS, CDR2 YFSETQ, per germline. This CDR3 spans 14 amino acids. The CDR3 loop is CASSEPGLLNEQFF. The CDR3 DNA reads TGCGCCAGCAGCGAACCGGGACTCTTAAATGAGCAGTTCTTC. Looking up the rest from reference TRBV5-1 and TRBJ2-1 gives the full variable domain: KAGVTQTPRYLIKTRGQQVTLSCSPISGHRSVSWYQQTPGQGLQFLFEYFSETQRNKGNFPGRFSGRQFSNSRSEMNVSTLELGDSALYLCASSEPGLLNEQFFGPGTRLTVL.

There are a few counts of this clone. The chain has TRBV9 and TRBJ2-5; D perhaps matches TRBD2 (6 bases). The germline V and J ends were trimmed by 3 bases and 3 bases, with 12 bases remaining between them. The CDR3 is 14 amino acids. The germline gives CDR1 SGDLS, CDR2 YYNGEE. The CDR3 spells CASSAEGWEETQYF. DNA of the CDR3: TGTGCCAGCAGCGCGGAGGGTTGGGAAGAGACCCAGTACTTC.

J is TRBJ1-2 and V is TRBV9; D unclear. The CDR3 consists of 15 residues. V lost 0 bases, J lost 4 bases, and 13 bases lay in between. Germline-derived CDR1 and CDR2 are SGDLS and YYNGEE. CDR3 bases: TGTGCCAGCAGCGTAGTGAAGCCGGTTTTCTATGGCTACACCTTC. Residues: CASSVVKPVFYGYTF.

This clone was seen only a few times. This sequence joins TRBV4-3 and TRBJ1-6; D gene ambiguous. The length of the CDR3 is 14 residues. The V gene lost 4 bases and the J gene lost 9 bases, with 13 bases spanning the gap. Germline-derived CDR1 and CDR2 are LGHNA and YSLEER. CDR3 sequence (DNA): TGCGCCAGCAGCCCCCCGGCGGTCGGTTCACCCCTCCACTTT. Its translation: CASSPPAVGSPLHF.

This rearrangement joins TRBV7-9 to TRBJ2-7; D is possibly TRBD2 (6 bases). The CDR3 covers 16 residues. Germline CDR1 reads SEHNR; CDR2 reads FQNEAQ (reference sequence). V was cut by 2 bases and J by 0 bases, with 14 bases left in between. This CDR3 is CASSLPGLPHSYEQYF. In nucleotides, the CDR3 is TGTGCCAGCAGCTTACCGGGACTTCCGCACTCCTACGAGCAGTACTTC.

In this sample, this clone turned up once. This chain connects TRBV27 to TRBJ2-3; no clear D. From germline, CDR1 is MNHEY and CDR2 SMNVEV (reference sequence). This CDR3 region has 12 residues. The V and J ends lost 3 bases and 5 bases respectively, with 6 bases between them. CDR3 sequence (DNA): TGTGCCAGCAGTTTCCTCGGAGATACGCAGTATTTT. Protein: CASSFLGDTQYF.

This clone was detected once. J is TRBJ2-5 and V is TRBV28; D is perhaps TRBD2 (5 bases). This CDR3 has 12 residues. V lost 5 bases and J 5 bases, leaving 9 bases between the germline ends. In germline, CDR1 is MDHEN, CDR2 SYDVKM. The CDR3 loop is CASSGELETQYF. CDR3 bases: TGTGCCAGCAGTGGGGAGTTGGAGACCCAGTACTTC.

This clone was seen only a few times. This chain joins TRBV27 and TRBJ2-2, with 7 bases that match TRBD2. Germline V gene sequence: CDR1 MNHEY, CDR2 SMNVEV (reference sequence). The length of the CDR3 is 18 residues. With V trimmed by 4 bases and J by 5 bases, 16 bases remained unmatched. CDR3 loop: CASSSPSTAGARTGELFF. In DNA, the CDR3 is TGTGCCAGCAGTTCCCCTTCTACGGCGGGAGCGCGAACCGGGGAGCTGTTTTTT.

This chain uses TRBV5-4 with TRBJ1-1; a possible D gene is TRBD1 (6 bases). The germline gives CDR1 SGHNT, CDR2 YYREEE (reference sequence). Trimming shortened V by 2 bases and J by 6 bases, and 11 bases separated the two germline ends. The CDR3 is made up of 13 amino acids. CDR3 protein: CASSLKGVPEAFF. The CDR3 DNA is TGTGCCAGCAGCTTAAAGGGGGTGCCTGAAGCTTTCTTT.

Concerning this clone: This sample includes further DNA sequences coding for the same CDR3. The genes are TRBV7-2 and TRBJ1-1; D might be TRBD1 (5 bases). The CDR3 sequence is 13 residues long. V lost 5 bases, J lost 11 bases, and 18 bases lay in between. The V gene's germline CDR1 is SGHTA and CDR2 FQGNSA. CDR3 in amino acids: CASSNNPRGGAFF. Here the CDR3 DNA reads TGTGCCAGCAGCAATAACCCCCGGGGGGGGGCTTTCTTT.

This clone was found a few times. Here the CDR3 DNA reads TGTGCCAGCAGTCAACAGGATTCGGCAGATACGCAGTATTTT. Residues: CASSQQDSADTQYF. V is TRBV28 and J is TRBJ2-3; tentatively, D is TRBD1 (5 bases). In germline, CDR1 is MDHEN, CDR2 SYDVKM. The V end lost 5 bases, the J end lost 4 bases, and 13 bases lay between the germline ends. This CDR3 is built from 14 residues.

As DNA, the CDR3 is TGTGCCAGCAGCTTAATAGGTATGGGAGGACAGGGAGGACAGCCCCAGCATTTT. Its translation is CASSLIGMGGQGGQPQHF. The genes are TRBV7-3 and TRBJ1-5; 8 nucleotides align to TRBD1. From germline, CDR1 is SGHTA and CDR2 FQGTGA. The length of the CDR3 is 18 residues. The J segment lost 7 bases and the V segment lost 1 base, leaving 15 bases of the junction unmatched.

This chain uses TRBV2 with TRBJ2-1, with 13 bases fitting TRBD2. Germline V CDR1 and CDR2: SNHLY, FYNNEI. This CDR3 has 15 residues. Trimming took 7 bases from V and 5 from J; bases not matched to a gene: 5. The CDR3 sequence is CASKGGLAGNNEQFF. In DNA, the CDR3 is TGTGCCAGCAAGGGGGGACTAGCGGGAAACAATGAGCAGTTCTTC.

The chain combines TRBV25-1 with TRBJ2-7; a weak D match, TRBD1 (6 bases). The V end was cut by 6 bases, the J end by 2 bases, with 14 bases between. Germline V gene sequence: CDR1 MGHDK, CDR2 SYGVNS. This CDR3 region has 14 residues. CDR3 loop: CASREVGQTYEQYF. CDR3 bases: TGTGCCAGCAGGGAGGTAGGACAGACCTACGAGCAGTACTTC.

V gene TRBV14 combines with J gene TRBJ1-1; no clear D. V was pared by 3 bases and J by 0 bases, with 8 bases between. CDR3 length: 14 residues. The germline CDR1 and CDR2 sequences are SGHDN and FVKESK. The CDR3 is CASSQLTLNTEAFF. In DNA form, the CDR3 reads TGTGCCAGCAGCCAGCTGACACTGAACACTGAAGCTTTCTTT.

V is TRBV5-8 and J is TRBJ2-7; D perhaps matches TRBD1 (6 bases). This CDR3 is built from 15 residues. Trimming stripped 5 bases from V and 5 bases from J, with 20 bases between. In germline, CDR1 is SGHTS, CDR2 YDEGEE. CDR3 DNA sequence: TGTGCCAGCAGTCATATGTCACAGGGTCTCCACGAGCAGTACTTC. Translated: CASSHMSQGLHEQYF.

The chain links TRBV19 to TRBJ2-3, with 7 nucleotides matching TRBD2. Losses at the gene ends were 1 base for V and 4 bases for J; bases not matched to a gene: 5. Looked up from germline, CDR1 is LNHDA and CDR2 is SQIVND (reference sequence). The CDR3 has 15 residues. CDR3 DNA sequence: TGTGCCAGTAGTATAGGAGCGGGGCCGGCAGATACGCAGTATTTT. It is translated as CASSIGAGPADTQYF.

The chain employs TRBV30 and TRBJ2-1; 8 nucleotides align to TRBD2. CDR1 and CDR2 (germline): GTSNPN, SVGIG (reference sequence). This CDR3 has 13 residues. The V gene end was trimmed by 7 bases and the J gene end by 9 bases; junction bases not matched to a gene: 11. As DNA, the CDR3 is TGTGCCTCCGGGACTAGTTACGTCGGTGAGCAGTTCTTC. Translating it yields CASGTSYVGEQFF. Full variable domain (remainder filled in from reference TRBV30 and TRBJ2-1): SQTIHQWPATLVQPVGSPLSLECTVEGTSNPNLYWYRQAAGRGLQLLFYSVGIGQISSEVPQNLSASRPQDRQFILSSKKLLLSDSGFYLCASGTSYVGEQFFGPGTRLTVL.

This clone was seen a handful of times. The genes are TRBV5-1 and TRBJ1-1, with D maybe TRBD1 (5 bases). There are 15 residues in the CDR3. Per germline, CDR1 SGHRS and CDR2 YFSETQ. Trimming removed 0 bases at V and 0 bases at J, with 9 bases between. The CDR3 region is CASSLDAGLNTEAFF. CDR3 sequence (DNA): TGCGCCAGCAGCTTGGATGCGGGGCTGAACACTGAAGCTTTCTTT.

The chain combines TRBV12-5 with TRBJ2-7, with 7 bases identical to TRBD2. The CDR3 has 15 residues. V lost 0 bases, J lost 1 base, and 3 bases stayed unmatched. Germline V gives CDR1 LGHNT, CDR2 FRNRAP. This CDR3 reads CASGLVQAGSYEQYF. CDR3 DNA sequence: TGTGCTAGTGGTTTGGTACAAGCGGGGTCCTACGAGCAGTACTTC.